Each of the 28 T cell receptor beta chains below was sequenced from the same sample in a study of control samples from healthy donors and cancer patients. Profiled with immunoSEQ multiplex PCR; TCRdb holds only in-frame clones, not every one. The sample carries 150,000 to 200,000 clones, around 88% recorded once. The sequenced sample consisted of blood. The receptors come from a woman aged 30 to 39 in good health.

The rearrangement joins TRBV5-4 to TRBJ2-2, with a weak D call TRBD2 (6 bases). The CDR3 totals 13 residues. The ends were cut back, 6 bases at V and 8 bases at J, with 14 bases in the middle. Germline V lookup: CDR1 SGHNT, CDR2 YYREEE (reference sequence). The CDR3 region is CASKLSSGGELFF. The CDR3 DNA follows: TGTGCCAGCAAACTCTCCAGCGGGGGGGAGCTGTTTTTT. The full variable domain, completed using reference TRBV5-4 and TRBJ2-2, is ETGVTQSPTHLIKTRGQQVTLRCSSQSGHNTVSWYQQALGQGPQFIFQYYREEENGRGNFPPRFSGLQFPNYSSELNVNALELDDSALYLCASKLSSGGELFFGEGSRLTVL.

The rearrangement joins TRBV20-1 to TRBJ1-4; D is ambiguous. The germline gives CDR1 DFQATT, CDR2 SNEGSKA (reference sequence). The CDR3 runs to 14 residues. Trimming removed 3 bases from V and 4 bases from J, with 12 bases in between. The CDR3 protein is CSASYRSRNEKLFF. CDR3 sequence (DNA): TGCAGTGCTAGTTATCGTAGTCGTAATGAAAAACTGTTTTTT.

There are a few counts of this clone. The gene calls are TRBV12-1 and TRBJ2-7. TRBV12-1 represents a pseudogene. The CDR3 length is 12 residues. The CDR3: CASSLVEYEQYV. In DNA form, the CDR3 reads TGTGCCAGCAGCCTCGTTGAATACGAGCAGTACGTC.

This clone has just one count. The chain carries TRBV29-1 and TRBJ1-2; weak D call: TRBD1 (5 bases). CDR1 and CDR2 (germline): SQVTM, ANQGSEA. The CDR3 has 13 residues. Between the trimmed V and J ends, which lost 0 bases and 5 bases, there was a span of 10 bases. This chain's CDR3 is CSVEEAGRYGYTF. CDR3 in DNA: TGCAGCGTTGAAGAGGCAGGGAGGTATGGCTACACCTTC.

The chain uses TRBV6-5 and TRBJ2-5; tentatively, D is TRBD1 (5 bases). The germline V gene has CDR1 MNHEY and CDR2 SVGAGI. Trimming stripped 8 bases from V and 0 bases from J, with 10 bases between. The CDR3 is 13 residues long. CDR3 in DNA: TGTGCCAGCTGCAGGGTGTACCAAGAGACCCAGTACTTC. This sequence encodes CASCRVYQETQYF.

This chain links TRBV6-6 with TRBJ2-7, with D possibly matching TRBD1 (6 bases). This CDR3 contains 12 residues. V was shortened by 2 bases and J by 9 bases, with 11 bases between the two germline ends. Germline V gene lookup returns CDR1 MNHNY and CDR2 SVGAGI (reference sequence). In nucleotides, the CDR3 is TGTGCCAGCAGTTACGACACGACAGGGCAGTACTTC. This sequence encodes CASSYDTTGQYF.

The V gene is TRBV14, the J gene TRBJ1-1; D is perhaps TRBD1 (6 bases). The V gene's germline CDR1 is SGHDN and CDR2 FVKESK. V was pared by 1 base and J by 0 bases, with 18 bases between. There are 18 residues in the CDR3. DNA of the CDR3: TGTGCCAGCAGCCAAGGGGGTTATATTGGACAGTTGAACACTGAAGCTTTCTTT. Translating it yields CASSQGGYIGQLNTEAFF.

The rearrangement uses TRBV5-4 and TRBJ1-4; TRBD1 matches at 7 bases. Trimming at V came to 2 bases and at J to 7 bases, leaving 5 bases not matched to a gene. Germline CDR1 SGHNT, CDR2 YYREEE (reference sequence). This CDR3 has 14 residues. The CDR3 sequence is CASSLQGPGEKLFF. Here the CDR3 DNA reads TGTGCCAGCAGCTTACAGGGGCCCGGTGAAAAACTGTTTTTT.

This chain joins TRBV7-2 and TRBJ2-7, with 10 bases identical to TRBD2. The CDR3 sequence is 14 residues long. J was trimmed by 5 bases and V by 3 bases; bases with no gene match: 4. Germline V gene lookup returns CDR1 SGHTA and CDR2 FQGNSA. The CDR3 loop reads CASSLSGRVNEQYF. Written as DNA, the CDR3 is TGTGCCAGCAGCTTGAGCGGGAGGGTCAACGAGCAGTACTTC.

The genes are TRBV18 and TRBJ1-1; D call uncertain. Trimming took 1 base from V and 4 from J, leaving 16 bases between them. There are 16 residues in the CDR3. The germline gives CDR1 KGHSH, CDR2 LQKENI. The chain's CDR3 is CASSPRQAAEVTEAFF. CDR3 nucleotides: TGTGCCAGCTCACCACGTCAGGCCGCCGAGGTCACTGAAGCTTTCTTT.

This rearrangement joins TRBV19 to TRBJ2-1; D is unresolved. Germline CDR1 reads LNHDA; CDR2 reads SQIVND (reference sequence). V was clipped by 1 base and J by 12 bases, with 7 bases between them. There are 11 residues in the CDR3. CDR3 nucleotide sequence: TGTGCCAGTAGTATAGGGCAGCTGCAGTTCTTC. Amino acid sequence: CASSIGQLQFF.

CDR3 loop: CAWSRGIGTDTQYF. CDR3 DNA: TGTGCCTGGAGCAGAGGGATCGGCACAGATACGCAGTATTTT. This chain links TRBV30 with TRBJ2-3; possibly TRBD2 for D (5 bases). The V gene's germline CDR1 is GTSNPN and CDR2 SVGIG (reference sequence). The ends were cut back, 3 bases at V and 1 base at J, with 11 bases in the middle. The CDR3 sequence is 14 residues long. The whole variable domain, remainder taken from reference TRBV30 and TRBJ2-3, is SQTIHQWPATLVQPVGSPLSLECTVEGTSNPNLYWYRQAAGRGLQLLFYSVGIGQISSEVPQNLSASRPQDRQFILSSKKLLLSDSGFYLCAWSRGIGTDTQYFGPGTRLTVL.

V gene TRBV19 combines with J gene TRBJ1-1; TRBD1 matches 9 bases. The CDR3 consists of 14 residues. V lost 5 bases, J lost 2 bases, and 3 bases stayed unmatched. Per the germline V gene, CDR1 is LNHDA and CDR2 is SQIVND (reference sequence). In DNA form, the CDR3 reads TGTGCCAGTAGTCCACAGGGGGCCAACACTGAAGCTTTCTTT. Encoded protein: CASSPQGANTEAFF.

This chain uses TRBV28 with TRBJ2-1; 7 bases fit TRBD1. V trimming: 6 bases; J trimming: 15 bases; junction bases outside the gene matches: 17. The germline CDR1 and CDR2 sequences are MDHEN and SYDVKM. This CDR3 is 14 amino acids long. This chain's CDR3 is CASSQGGKTKDGFF. The CDR3 DNA reads TGTGCCAGCAGCCAAGGGGGCAAAACGAAGGACGGGTTCTTC. The variable domain in full, completed from reference TRBV28 and TRBJ2-1, reads DVKVTQSSRYLVKRTGEKVFLECVQDMDHENMFWYRQDPGLGLRLIYFSYDVKMKEKGDIPEGYSVSREKKERFSLILESASTNQTSMYLCASSQGGKTKDGFFGPGTRLTVL.

The J gene is TRBJ1-5, the V gene TRBV25-1; D remains ambiguous. This CDR3 has 13 amino acids. CDR1 and CDR2 from the germline V gene are MGHDK and SYGVNS. CDR3 in amino acids: CASGFFYHQPQHF. In DNA form, the CDR3 reads TGTGCGAGCGGGTTTTTCTACCATCAGCCCCAGCATTTT.

The J gene is TRBJ2-7, the V gene TRBV29-1, with D perhaps assigned TRBD1 or TRBD2 (5 bases each). The CDR3 contains 17 residues. V was cut by 3 bases and J by 0 bases, with 21 bases left in between. Germline V gene data show CDR1 as SQVTM and CDR2 as ANQGSEA. The CDR3 reads CSVEVAGGTHLSYEQYF. The CDR3 DNA reads TGCAGCGTTGAGGTAGCTGGGGGAACACACCTCTCCTACGAGCAGTACTTC.

V is TRBV4-1 and J is TRBJ2-3; a possible D gene is TRBD2 (6 bases). The length of the CDR3 is 15 residues. The V and J ends lost 2 bases and 4 bases respectively, with 13 bases between them. CDR1 and CDR2 from the germline V gene are MGHRA and YSYEKL. The CDR3 reads CASSQIHGGADTQYF. The DNA for the CDR3 is TGCGCCAGCAGCCAAATTCATGGCGGGGCAGATACGCAGTATTTT.

The genes are TRBV15 and TRBJ1-4, with no clear D. This CDR3 is 12 amino acids long. V lost 0 bases and J lost 12, with 8 bases in between. The germline gives CDR1 LNHNV, CDR2 YYDKDF (reference sequence). CDR3 in amino acids: CATSRDLRELFF. The CDR3 bases are TGTGCCACCAGCAGAGATTTACGAGAACTGTTTTTT.

V and J are TRBV5-1 and TRBJ2-5, with 8 nucleotides matching TRBD2. Germline trimming cut 2 bases from V and 10 bases from J; bases unmatched to any gene: 13. CDR1 and CDR2 (germline): SGHRS, YFSETQ. The CDR3 runs 15 residues. The CDR3 here is CASSFRAGLEGDQYF. DNA for the CDR3: TGCGCCAGCAGCTTCCGGGCGGGACTAGAGGGGGACCAGTACTTC.

The V call is TRBV18, the J call TRBJ2-7; tentative D call: TRBD1 (6 bases). Deletions cut 2 bases from V and 3 bases from J, with 14 bases between. The CDR3 spans 15 residues. CDR1 and CDR2 (germline): KGHSH, LQKENI. This CDR3 is CASSPGAGGHYEQYF. CDR3 DNA sequence: TGTGCCAGCTCACCAGGGGCTGGGGGCCACTACGAGCAGTACTTC.

The chain links TRBV29-1 to TRBJ1-1; D is ambiguous. The V gene lost 4 bases and the J gene lost 7 bases, with 13 bases spanning the gap. From germline, CDR1 is SQVTM and CDR2 ANQGSEA. The CDR3 runs to 12 residues. The CDR3 DNA reads TGCAGCGTTGGTCCCGGCAGGTTTGAAGCTTTCTTT. The encoded protein is CSVGPGRFEAFF.

The chain joins TRBV4-2 to TRBJ2-5, with D unresolved. This CDR3 is built from 13 residues. The germline gives CDR1 LGHNA, CDR2 YNFKEQ. The V end was cut by 0 bases, the J end by 5 bases, with 7 bases between. The CDR3 reads CASSQETRETQYF. The CDR3 DNA reads TGTGCCAGCAGCCAAGAGACCCGCGAGACCCAGTACTTC.

The chain uses TRBV12-3 or TRBV12-4 and TRBJ1-1; D is unclear. The germline V and J ends were trimmed by 3 bases and 11 bases, with 13 bases remaining between them. The CDR3 length is 12 residues. CDR3 in DNA: TGTGCCAGCAGTTTTCCCGGAACGGACGCTTTCTTT. Translated: CASSFPGTDAFF.

CDR3 DNA: TGTGCCTGGAGCAGCGACAGTCCAATGGTGAATACGCAGTATTTT. Translation gives CAWSSDSPMVNTQYF. This chain uses TRBV30 with TRBJ2-3; tentative D call: TRBD1 (5 bases). Trimming removed 3 bases at V and 7 bases at J, with 20 bases between. Germline V gene data show CDR1 as GTSNPN and CDR2 as SVGIG (reference sequence). This CDR3 has 15 residues.

The chain uses TRBV2 and TRBJ2-1; 7 nucleotides match TRBD2. Germline CDR1 is SNHLY and CDR2 is FYNNEI. The trim removed 7 bases at V and 5 bases at J, leaving 5 bases unmatched. This CDR3 has 13 amino acids. The CDR3 here is CASTGTTDNEQFF. The CDR3 coding sequence is TGTGCCAGCACCGGGACTACCGACAATGAGCAGTTCTTC.

Details on this clone: At one of its ends the junction is not consistent with the germline gene, which may arise from a read error. The chain links TRBV7-7 to TRBJ2-3; 10 bases align to TRBD2. The germline V gene encodes CDR1 SSHAT and CDR2 FNYEAQ (reference sequence). The CDR3 contains 15 residues. The CDR3, as DNA: TGTGCTAGCAGCTTAACAGCGGGAGGGACAGATACGCAGTATTTT. It encodes CASSLTAGGTDTQYF.

This sequence joins TRBV3-1 (or the pseudogene TRBV3-2) and TRBJ2-7, with D unclear. The V and J ends lost 8 bases and 0 bases respectively, with 8 bases between them. CDR1 and CDR2 (germline): LGHDT, YNNKEL (reference sequence). The CDR3 sequence is 12 residues long. The CDR3 loop reads CASEGNSYEQYF. The CDR3, as DNA: TGTGCCAGCGAAGGAAACTCCTACGAGCAGTACTTC.

This clone was counted a few times. CDR3 in amino acids: CASSSFTYNEQFF. The CDR3 region has the DNA TGTGCCAGCAGCTCTTTTACCTACAATGAGCAGTTCTTC. V gene TRBV14 combines with J gene TRBJ2-1, with unresolved D. The germline gives CDR1 SGHDN, CDR2 FVKESK. The CDR3 is 13 amino acids. V shed 5 bases and J shed 2 bases, with 7 bases lying between them.